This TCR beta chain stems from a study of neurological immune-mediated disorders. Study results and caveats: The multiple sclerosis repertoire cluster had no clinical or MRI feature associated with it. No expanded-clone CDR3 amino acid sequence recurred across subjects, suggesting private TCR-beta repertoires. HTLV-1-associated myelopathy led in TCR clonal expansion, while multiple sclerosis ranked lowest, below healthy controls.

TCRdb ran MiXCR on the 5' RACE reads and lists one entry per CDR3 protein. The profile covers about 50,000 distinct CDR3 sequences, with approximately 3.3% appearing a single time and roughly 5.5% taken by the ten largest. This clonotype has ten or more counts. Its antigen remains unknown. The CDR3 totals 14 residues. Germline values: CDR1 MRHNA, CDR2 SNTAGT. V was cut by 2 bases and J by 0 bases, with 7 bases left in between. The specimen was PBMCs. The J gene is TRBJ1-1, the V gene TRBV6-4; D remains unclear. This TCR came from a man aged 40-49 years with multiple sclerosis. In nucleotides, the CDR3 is TGTGCCAGCAGTGACGGTCTGATGAACACTGAAGCTTTCTTT. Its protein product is CASSDGLMNTEAFF.